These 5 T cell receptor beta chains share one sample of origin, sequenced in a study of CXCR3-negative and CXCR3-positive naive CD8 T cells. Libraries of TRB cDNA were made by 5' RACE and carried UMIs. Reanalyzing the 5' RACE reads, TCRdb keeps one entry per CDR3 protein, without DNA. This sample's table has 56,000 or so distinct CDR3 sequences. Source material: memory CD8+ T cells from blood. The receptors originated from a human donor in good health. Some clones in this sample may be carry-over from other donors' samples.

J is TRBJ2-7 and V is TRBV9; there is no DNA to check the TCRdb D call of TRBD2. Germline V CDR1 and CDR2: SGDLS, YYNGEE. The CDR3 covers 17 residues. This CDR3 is CASSRKAIAGGPYEQYF.

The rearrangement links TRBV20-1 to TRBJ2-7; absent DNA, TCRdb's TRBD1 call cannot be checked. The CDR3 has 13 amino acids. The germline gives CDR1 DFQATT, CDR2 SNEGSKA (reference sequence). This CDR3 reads CSARGQVDYEQYF.

The CDR3 sequence is CASSPRTSGGIDEQFF. V usage is TRBV11-2 and J usage is TRBJ2-1; the D call from TCRdb, TRBD2, cannot be confirmed without DNA. CDR3 length: 16 residues. Germline V gene lookup returns CDR1 SGHAT and CDR2 FQNNGV.

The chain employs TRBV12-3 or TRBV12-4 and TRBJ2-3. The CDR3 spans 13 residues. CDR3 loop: CASVQGFTDTQYF.

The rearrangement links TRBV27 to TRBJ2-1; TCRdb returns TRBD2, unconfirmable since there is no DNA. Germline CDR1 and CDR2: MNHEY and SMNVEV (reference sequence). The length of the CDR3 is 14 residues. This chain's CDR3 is CASSLWDEYNEQFF.